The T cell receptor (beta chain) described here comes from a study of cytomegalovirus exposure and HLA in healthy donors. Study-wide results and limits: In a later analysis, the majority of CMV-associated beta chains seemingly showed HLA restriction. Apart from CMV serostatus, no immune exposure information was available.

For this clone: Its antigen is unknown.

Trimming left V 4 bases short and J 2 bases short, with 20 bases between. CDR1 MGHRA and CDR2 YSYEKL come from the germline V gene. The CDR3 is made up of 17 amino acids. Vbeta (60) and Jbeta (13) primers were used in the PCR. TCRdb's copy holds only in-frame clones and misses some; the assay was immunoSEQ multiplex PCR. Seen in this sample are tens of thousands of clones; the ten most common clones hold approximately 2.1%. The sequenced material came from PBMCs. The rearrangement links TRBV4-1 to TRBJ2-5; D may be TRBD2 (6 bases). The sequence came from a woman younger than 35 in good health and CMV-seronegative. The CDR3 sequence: CASSPLGWGGMQETQYF. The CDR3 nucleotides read TGCGCCAGCAGCCCCCTTGGCTGGGGAGGTATGCAAGAGACCCAGTACTTC.